The TCR beta chain described here comes from a study of CD8 T cells in ankylosing spondylitis. Overall study results and limits: Disease-associated clones were CD8+ and fairly uncommon in peripheral blood. Seemingly distinctive of ankylosing spondylitis blood was a TCR beta motif formed by eight highly homologous variants. Disease-linked clones were reportedly significantly enriched in matched ankylosing spondylitis synovial fluid.

V lost 0 bases and J 5 bases, leaving 10 bases between the germline ends. CDR1 is MNHNS and CDR2 is SASEGT in the germline V gene. The CDR3 loop spans 14 amino acids. This clonotype was seen a handful of times. Its antigen is as yet unknown. A quantitative 5'-RACE method, one with molecular barcodes, was used to make TCR beta libraries. Via MiXCR, TCRdb re-called the 5' RACE reads, giving one row per CDR3 protein. In the table there are some 150,000 distinct CDR3 sequences, about an eighth of which are singletons. The origin of this receptor is a female donor with ankylosing spondylitis or in good health (not recorded which). Sequences were obtained from blood, either unsorted or a sorted T cell fraction (not recorded which). J is TRBJ2-5 and V is TRBV6-1, with D maybe TRBD1 (6 bases). The CDR3 protein is CASSEAQGSETQYF. The CDR3 DNA sequence: TGTGCCAGCAGTGAAGCTCAGGGGTCGGAGACCCAGTACTTC.